In its sample, the clone carrying this T cell receptor beta chain was seen once. In the study's own analysis: Reference gene primer amplification yielded estimated nucleated cell counts. The assay was immunoSEQ multiplex PCR, and TCRdb's table has in-frame clones only and misses some. V and J calls and clone size come straight from that table; D and trimming were deduced from the DNA. The table shows about 480,000 clones, with 80% to 90% occurring only once. The sample belongs to a study of blood T cell repertoires in COVID-19. At the level of the study: Both acute and convalescent COVID-19 samples were obtained from the United States, Italy and Spain. T cells, B-cell-depleted T cells, or PBMCs provided the cDNA or gDNA that served as material.

Seattle researchers signed up patients amid active infection and tracked them longitudinally. After removal of 2 bases from V and 5 bases from J, the junction contained 10 bases not matched to a gene. The CDR3 is 16 residues long. The V gene's germline CDR1 is LGHDT and CDR2 YNNKEL (reference sequence). The TCR comes from a man between 18 and 29 years old with COVID-19, enrolled during active disease. The chain couples TRBV3-1 (or the pseudogene TRBV3-2) to TRBJ1-1; the match to TRBD1 covers 8 bases. The material sequenced was peripheral blood. The CDR3 DNA follows: TGTGCCAGCAGCCAAACAGACAGGGGCAGAGGGACTGAAGCTTTCTTT. Translation: CASSQTDRGRGTEAFF.